This T cell receptor beta chain was recovered during a study of Graves' ophthalmopathy and Graves' hyperthyroidism. The CDR3 is made up of 14 amino acids. Trimming removed 0 bases from V and 11 bases from J; junction bases left unmatched: 8. Germline V gives CDR1 SGHDT, CDR2 YYEEEE. TCR beta CDR3 amplification used RNA transcripts. Following a first-round RT-PCR that used HTBI primers, a second-round multiplex PCR was carried out. TCRdb redid the calling of the multiplex PCR reads with MiXCR, one entry per CDR3 protein. The sample includes hundreds of thousands of distinct CDR3 sequences, under 25% of them seen just once. Study results and limitations: Clonotypes were expanded in thyroid at above 0.001 frequency, and most also appeared in blood.

This clonotype was found a few times. Its antigen remains unknown. Newly diagnosed hyperthyroidism donors, aged 18 to 65, duration under 2 months. The source of this sequence is a young woman with stable Graves' hyperthyroidism. Sample: peripheral blood. The rearrangement uses TRBV5-6 and TRBJ2-7, with 10 bases lining up with TRBD2. The CDR3 nucleotides read TGTGCCAGCAGCTTGGAGCCTAGCGGGAGTCCGGAGTACTTC. It specifies CASSLEPSGSPEYF.